This entry features one TCR beta chain sequence. The sample comes from a study of radiotherapy plus CTLA-4 blockade in lung cancer. V lost 8 bases, J lost 0 bases, and 11 bases lay in between. Germline assignment: CDR1 SNHLY and CDR2 FYNNEI. The CDR3 contains 13 residues. Treatment of patients with chemo-refractory metastatic non-small-cell lung cancer consisted of focal radiation plus CTLA-4 blockade with ipilimumab. The method was immunoSEQ multiplex PCR; TCRdb's version includes in-frame clones alone and lacks a portion of them. The repertoire holds around 63,000 clones, with roughly three quarters as singletons.

The chain is built from TRBV2 and TRBJ2-7, with D possibly being TRBD1 (6 bases). This clonotype was sampled from a human donor with non-small cell lung cancer whose response to radiotherapy plus ipilimumab could not be evaluated. Some clones in this sample may be carry-over from other donors' samples. This material consisted of peripheral blood, taken from a patient treated with radiotherapy plus ipilimumab. In DNA, the CDR3 is TGTGCCAGCGGACGACAGGACTCCTACGAGCAGTACTTC. This gives the protein CASGRQDSYEQYF.